Listed below are T cell receptor beta chains from one sample, sequenced in a study of technical replicates of blood from a few donors. Using immunoSEQ multiplex PCR, the repertoire was profiled, and TCRdb retains in-frame clones only, with some absent. The data hold 80,000 to 90,000 clones, with 85% to 95% observed a single time. Sequenced: T cells isolated from PBMCs. These receptors all stem from a human donor in good health. CDR3s include the opening cysteine and the closing phenylalanine or tryptophan. Fields, in order: V gene, D gene, clone size, J gene, CDR3 DNA, CDR3 protein. The D gene is left open where the match is weak. Rows may omit the clone size; those that give it use once, few, many or a size class.

V: TRBV5-1; D: TRBD1; size: .; J: TRBJ2-1; DNA: TGCGCCAGCAGCTCAACAGGGGGCAGCGTCGATGAGCAGTTCTTC; CDR3: CASSSTGGSVDEQFF
V: TRBV4-1; D: .; size: .; J: TRBJ1-2; DNA: TGCGCCAGCAGGCCCACTGATGCTAACTATGGCTACACCTTC; CDR3: CASRPTDANYGYTF
V: TRBV5-4; D: .; size: .; J: TRBJ2-3; DNA: TGTGCCAGCAGCTTTATGTCGGCAGATACGCAGTATTTT; CDR3: CASSFMSADTQYF
V: TRBV4-1; D: .; size: once; J: TRBJ2-1; DNA: TGCGCCAGCAGTCATCAGACTGGTAATGAGCAGTTCTTC; CDR3: CASSHQTGNEQFF
V: TRBV4-1; D: .; size: .; J: TRBJ2-7; DNA: TGCGCCAGCAGCGGAGACAGTTCCTACGAGCAGTACTTC; CDR3: CASSGDSSYEQYF
V: TRBV7-9; D: TRBD2; size: .; J: TRBJ2-1; DNA: TGTGCCAGCAGCTGGACCAGGGAGGGGTACAATGAGCAGTTCTTC; CDR3: CASSWTREGYNEQFF
V: TRBV4-1; D: .; size: .; J: TRBJ1-5; DNA: TGCGCCAGCAGCCAAGGTAGCCCTAATCAGCCCCAGCATTTT; CDR3: CASSQGSPNQPQHF
V: TRBV9; D: .; size: .; J: TRBJ1-3; DNA: TGTGCCAGCAGCGTAGGGGCGGGCGAAACTGGAAACACCATATATTTT; CDR3: CASSVGAGETGNTIYF
V: TRBV4-1; D: .; size: .; J: TRBJ2-7; DNA: TGCGCCAGCAGCTTCAGAGGGGGGGCCTCCGAGCAGTACTTC; CDR3: CASSFRGGASEQYF
V: TRBV5-1; D: .; size: .; J: TRBJ1-1; DNA: TGCGCCAGCAGCTTGACGGAGATCATGAACACTGAAGCTTTCTTT; CDR3: CASSLTEIMNTEAFF
V: TRBV15; D: TRBD2; size: .; J: TRBJ2-1; DNA: TGTGCCACCAGCAGAGATATGGGGTGGGGGACTAGCGGGAGGTGGCGGTTCTTC; CDR3: CATSRDMGWGTSGRWRFF
V: TRBV6-5; D: TRBD2; size: .; J: TRBJ2-5; DNA: TGTGCCAGCAGCCATGGGACTAGTAAAGGGACCCAGTACTTC; CDR3: CASSHGTSKGTQYF
V: TRBV7-6; D: TRBD1; size: .; J: TRBJ1-1; DNA: TGTGCCAGCAGTCGGGGACAGGGGGCATCTGAAGCTTTCTTT; CDR3: CASSRGQGASEAFF
V: TRBV10-1; D: .; size: .; J: TRBJ1-1; DNA: TGCGCCAGCAGTGAGTTTTCGGTAACTGAAGCTTTCTTT; CDR3: CASSEFSVTEAFF
V: TRBV19; D: .; size: .; J: TRBJ2-1; DNA: TGTGCCAGTACCGATCAGGGTGTCGGTGTCTATGAGCAGTTCTTC; CDR3: CASTDQGVGVYEQFF
V: TRBV19; D: TRBD2; size: .; J: TRBJ2-5; DNA: TGTGCCAGTAGTATGGGGACTAGCGAGGACCAAGAGACCCAGTACTTC; CDR3: CASSMGTSEDQETQYF
V: TRBV5-1; D: .; size: .; J: TRBJ2-5; DNA: TGCGCCAGCAGCCTCGGGATCCAAGAGACCCAGTACTTC; CDR3: CASSLGIQETQYF
V: TRBV19; D: TRBD2; size: .; J: TRBJ2-1; DNA: TGTGCCAGTAGTTCCAGACTAGCGGGGGGGCACCGCAATGAGCAGTTCTTC; CDR3: CASSSRLAGGHRNEQFF
V: TRBV6-1; D: TRBD1; size: .; J: TRBJ2-3; DNA: TGTGCCGGGAGTAAGAGACAGGGTGGAACAGATACGCAGTATTTT; CDR3: CAGSKRQGGTDTQYF
V: TRBV14; D: TRBD1; size: .; J: TRBJ2-3; DNA: TGTGCCAGCAGCCCAGAGTTGACAGGGAAGTTCACAGATACGCAGTATTTT; CDR3: CASSPELTGKFTDTQYF
V: TRBV19; D: .; size: .; J: TRBJ2-5; DNA: TGTGCCAGTAGTATAGGGCAGAGGGTCCAAGAGACCCAGTACTTC; CDR3: CASSIGQRVQETQYF
V: TRBV28; D: .; size: .; J: TRBJ2-7; DNA: TGTGCCAGCAGGGCGGTATCGGGACTGAACTACGAGCAGTACTTC; CDR3: CASRAVSGLNYEQYF
V: TRBV5-1; D: .; size: .; J: TRBJ2-1; DNA: TGCGCCAGCAGCCCGGGTTATGAGCAGTTCTTC; CDR3: CASSPGYEQFF
V: TRBV14; D: .; size: .; J: TRBJ1-2; DNA: TGTGCCAGCAGCCAAGGAGTTAACTATGGCTACACCTTC; CDR3: CASSQGVNYGYTF
V: TRBV18; D: TRBD1; size: .; J: TRBJ2-1; DNA: TGTGCCAGCTCACGACAGGGAACCCGTAGCAATGAGCAGTTCTTC; CDR3: CASSRQGTRSNEQFF
V: TRBV7-6; D: .; size: .; J: TRBJ1-4; DNA: TGTGCCAGCAGCACCAGGGAGGCTAATGAAAAACTGTTTTTT; CDR3: CASSTREANEKLFF
V: TRBV6-1; D: .; size: .; J: TRBJ2-3; DNA: TGTGCCAGCAGTGCCTACCTTTTCTACCGCCCGAACACAGATACGCAGTATTTT; CDR3: CASSAYLFYRPNTDTQYF
V: TRBV5-6; D: TRBD2; size: .; J: TRBJ2-1; DNA: TGTGCCAGCAGCCTCGAGACTAGCGTGATGTTTTCGGTTCATGAGCAGTTCTTC; CDR3: CASSLETSVMFSVHEQFF
V: TRBV7-9; D: TRBD1; size: .; J: TRBJ2-1; DNA: TGTGCCAGCACCACACAGGGACAGTACAATGAGCAGTTCTTC; CDR3: CASTTQGQYNEQFF
V: TRBV7-8; D: .; size: .; J: TRBJ2-6; DNA: TGTGCCAGCAGCCCGGTCGCAGGGGAACTTCCTGGGGCCAACGTCCTGACTTTC; CDR3: CASSPVAGELPGANVLTF
V: TRBV27; D: TRBD1; size: .; J: TRBJ2-7; DNA: TGTGCCAGCAGTTACCCGGGACAGGGGGCGGGGGAGCAGTACTTC; CDR3: CASSYPGQGAGEQYF